The 14 T cell receptor beta chains listed next were all sequenced from one sample in a study of shared clonotypes between healthy human individuals. Cells designated naive CD8 were CD45RO-negative and were positively selected for CCR7, with terminally differentiated effector memory CD45RA+ cells excluded. Sequenced by immunoSEQ multiplex PCR; TCRdb stores in-frame clones only, minus some. The repertoire includes roughly 590,000 clones, less than 97% of them detected once, and 0.11% sits in the top ten. The sample comprised naive CD8+ T cells sorted from blood. All receptors come from a woman aged 25 to 39 in good health.

This clone was recorded once. The chain links TRBV11-2 to TRBJ2-7; D is uncertain. From germline, CDR1 is SGHAT and CDR2 FQNNGV. V lost 4 bases to trimming and J lost 0 bases, with 4 bases between them. The length of the CDR3 is 12 residues. In DNA, the CDR3 is TGTGCCAGCAGCTGGAGCTCCTACGAGCAGTACTTC. It codes for CASSWSSYEQYF.

The chain recombines TRBV13 with TRBJ2-7, with D perhaps TRBD2 (6 bases). Looked up from germline, CDR1 is PRHDT and CDR2 is FYEKMQ (reference sequence). The CDR3 covers 16 residues. The V end lost 4 bases, the J end lost 5 bases, and 21 bases lay between the germline ends. The CDR3 region has the DNA TGTGCCAGCAGCTCTAGAGATGTAACGGGAGTCCACGAGCAGTACTTC. This codes for CASSSRDVTGVHEQYF.

The chain recombines TRBV5-1 with TRBJ2-7, with D perhaps matching TRBD1 (5 bases). Germline-derived CDR1 and CDR2 are SGHRS and YFSETQ. Trimming pared 0 bases from V and 3 bases from J, leaving 13 bases between. This CDR3 comprises 15 residues. The CDR3 region has the DNA TGCGCCAGCAGCTTGGCCTTTGACAGCATCTACGAGCAGTACTTC. Amino acids: CASSLAFDSIYEQYF.

Only one count was recorded for this clone. The rearrangement links TRBV30 to TRBJ1-5, with D perhaps matching TRBD1 (5 bases). The CDR3 is made up of 15 amino acids. The V end lost 2 bases, the J end lost 1 base, and 12 bases lay between the germline ends. Per germline, CDR1 GTSNPN and CDR2 SVGIG (reference sequence). CDR3 DNA sequence: TGTGCCTGGAGTCGGGGGACGAGGAGCAATCAGCCCCAGCATTTT. This translates into CAWSRGTRSNQPQHF.

The V call is TRBV14, the J call TRBJ2-2; TRBD2 matches at 10 bases. The trim removed 0 bases at V and 7 bases at J, leaving 11 bases unmatched. CDR3 length equals 18 residues. Per germline, CDR1 SGHDN and CDR2 FVKESK. The CDR3 sequence: CASSQDPAGGPFGGELFF. Here the CDR3 DNA reads TGTGCCAGCAGCCAAGACCCAGCGGGAGGGCCATTTGGCGGGGAGCTGTTTTTT.

The genes are TRBV2 and TRBJ2-4, with a possible D match to TRBD1 (6 bases). Trimming removed 2 bases at V and 0 bases at J, with 11 bases between. Germline V gene data show CDR1 as SNHLY and CDR2 as FYNNEI. This CDR3 comprises 16 residues. CDR3 sequence (DNA): TGTGCCAGCAGTGAAAGGGACATAATAGCCAAAAACATTCAGTACTTC. Translating gives CASSERDIIAKNIQYF.

The CDR3 here is CASSTRGGGPPGELFF. DNA of the CDR3: TGTGCCAGCAGCACCAGAGGGGGAGGGCCGCCCGGGGAGCTGTTTTTT. The gene calls are TRBV9 and TRBJ2-2; tentatively, D is TRBD2 (7 bases). CDR3 length: 16 amino acids. CDR1 and CDR2 from the germline V gene are SGDLS and YYNGEE. V gave up 4 bases and J gave up 6 bases, with 19 bases separating them.

The chain joins TRBV29-1 to TRBJ1-1, with D perhaps TRBD1 (5 bases). Germline V lookup: CDR1 SQVTM, CDR2 ANQGSEA. The CDR3 is made up of 11 amino acids. Trimming stripped 7 bases from V and 6 bases from J, with 12 bases between. In nucleotides, the CDR3 is TGCAGCGGCGAGGGGTTTCCTGAAGCTTTCTTT. The encoded protein is CSGEGFPEAFF.

V is TRBV28 and J is TRBJ1-3; 7 bases are a match to TRBD1. Germline V lookup: CDR1 MDHEN, CDR2 SYDVKM. The CDR3 is 15 amino acids. The junction had 8 bases not matched to a gene; V was cut back by 6 bases and J by 3 bases. The CDR3 DNA follows: TGTGCCAGCAGACCCGACAGGGAGATTGGAAACACCATATATTTT. Protein: CASRPDREIGNTIYF.

This chain uses TRBV28 with TRBJ1-2; D unresolved. This CDR3 has 15 residues. Trimming shortened V by 6 bases and J by 3 bases, and 17 bases separated the two germline ends. Germline CDR1 is MDHEN and CDR2 is SYDVKM. CDR3 in DNA: TGTGCCAGCAGCCCAAACCGGAGCGGCTACTATGGCTACACCTTC. Its translation is CASSPNRSGYYGYTF.

This clone was seen more than once but under ten times. The V call is TRBV10-2, the J call TRBJ2-2; the D is unclear. CDR1 WSHSY and CDR2 SAAADI come from the germline V gene. The CDR3 has 11 residues. The ends were cut back, 3 bases at V and 4 bases at J, with 0 bases in the middle. CDR3 residues: CASSDTGELFF. The CDR3 DNA sequence: TGCGCCAGCAGTGACACCGGGGAGCTGTTTTTT.

This rearrangement joins TRBV4-1 to TRBJ1-4; 7 bases are shared with TRBD1. The ends lost 0 bases at V and 7 bases at J; junction bases unmatched: 11. CDR1 and CDR2 (germline): MGHRA, YSYEKL. The CDR3 totals 17 residues. The CDR3 here is CASSQDHHRGASEKLFF. The CDR3 DNA follows: TGCGCCAGCAGCCAAGATCATCACAGGGGAGCCTCTGAAAAACTGTTTTTT.

This sequence joins TRBV27 and TRBJ1-2; D unclear. The germline V gene encodes CDR1 MNHEY and CDR2 SMNVEV (reference sequence). The CDR3 has 13 amino acids. Trimming cost V 3 bases and J 3 bases, with 8 bases left between them. The CDR3 sequence: CASSFEGYYGYTF. The CDR3 DNA sequence: TGTGCCAGCAGTTTCGAGGGTTACTATGGCTACACCTTC.

Only one count was recorded for this clone. The chain combines TRBV4-1 with TRBJ2-5; 8 nucleotides match TRBD2. The CDR3 runs 15 residues. Germline CDR1 MGHRA, CDR2 YSYEKL. Losses at the gene ends were 3 bases for V and 4 bases for J; bases not matched to a gene: 7. DNA for the CDR3: TGCGCCAGCAGCCATGGGCGGGAGGAGCGAGAGACCCAGTACTTC. It encodes CASSHGREERETQYF.